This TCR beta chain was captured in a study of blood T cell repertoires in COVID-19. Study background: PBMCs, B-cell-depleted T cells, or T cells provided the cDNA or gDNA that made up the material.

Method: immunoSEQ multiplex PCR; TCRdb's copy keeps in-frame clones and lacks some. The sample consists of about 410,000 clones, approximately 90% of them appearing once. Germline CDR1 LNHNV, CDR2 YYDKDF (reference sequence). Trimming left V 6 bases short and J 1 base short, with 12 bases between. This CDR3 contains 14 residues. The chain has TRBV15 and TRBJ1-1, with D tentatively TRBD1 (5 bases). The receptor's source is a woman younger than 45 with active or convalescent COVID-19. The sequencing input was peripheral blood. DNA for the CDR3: TGTGCCACCAGAATTGGGGGGGGGAACACTGAAGCTTTCTTT. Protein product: CATRIGGGNTEAFF.